This TCR beta chain is drawn from a study of blood T cells in healthy people across ages. Whole-study findings and limits: It was held that the diversity estimates obtained from one million T cells were underestimates. Measured against age, TCR beta diversity per million T cells decreased in a roughly linear manner.

This clonotype was recorded many times. The antigen is undetermined. CDR1 and CDR2 from the germline V gene are DFQATT and SNEGSKA (reference sequence). The CDR3 length is 15 residues. Trimming took off 0 bases at V and 11 bases at J, with 22 bases between the two ends. The second PCR ran about 7 to 12 cycles with a sample-barcoded 5' primer and J-beta primers. TCRdb analysed the 5' RACE reads with MiXCR anew, one entry per CDR3 protein. This sample yields 1.5 million to 2 million distinct CDR3 sequences, of which about 31% are seen a single time; approximately 11% belongs to the top ten. The sample comprised blood. The source of this sequence is a woman aged 25 to 39 in good health. The V call is TRBV20-1, the J call TRBJ2-5; a possible D gene is TRBD2 (6 bases). The CDR3, as DNA: TGCAGTGCTAGAGATGGCGGGACGACAGTTTTGCAGCAGTACTTC. It specifies CSARDGGTTVLQQYF.